This paragraph covers one T cell receptor beta chain sequence. Its specificity is not known. This sample is drawn from a study of T cell repertoires in cytomegalovirus infection. Study-level background: CMV epitopes that were recently identified and HLA-C-restricted were used alongside well-studied HLA-B-restricted ones. CMV infection together with matching HLA type was indicated by public TCR beta signatures.

TCRdb fed the reads into MiXCR, producing one record per CDR3 protein. The sample shows about 830,000 distinct CDR3 sequences, approximately 32% of them seen only once. Whole-study results and caveats: The cumulative frequency of public TCR beta families distinguished individuals who carried CMV together with the relevant HLA. HLA-C-restricted CMV-specific TCR beta clonotypes prevailed in the ex vivo response.

The TCR originated in a human donor in good health (CMV status not recorded). Some clones in this sample may be carry-over from other donors' samples. The material sequenced was cultured CD8+ T cells from PBMCs, taken from culture after CMV antigen stimulation.

In DNA form, the CDR3 reads TGTGCCAGCAGCCAAGATCGGTTCGGGGGCACAGATACGCAGTATTTT. As protein: CASSQDRFGGTDTQYF. The chain links TRBV4-2 to TRBJ2-3; TRBD2 might be the D (5 bases). This CDR3 is 16 amino acids long. CDR1 LGHNA and CDR2 YNFKEQ come from the germline V gene. Trimming pared 0 bases from V and 1 base from J, leaving 11 bases between.